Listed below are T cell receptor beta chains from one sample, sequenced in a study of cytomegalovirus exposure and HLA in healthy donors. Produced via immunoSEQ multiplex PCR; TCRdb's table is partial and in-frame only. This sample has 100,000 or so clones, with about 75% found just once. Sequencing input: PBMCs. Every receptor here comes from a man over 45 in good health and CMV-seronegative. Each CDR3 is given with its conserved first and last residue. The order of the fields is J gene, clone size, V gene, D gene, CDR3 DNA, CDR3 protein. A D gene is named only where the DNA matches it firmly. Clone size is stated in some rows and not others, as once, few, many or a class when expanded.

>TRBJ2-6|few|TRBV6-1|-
TGTGCCAGCAGGGGGGGTGGGGCCAACGTCCTGACTTTC
CASRGGGANVLTF
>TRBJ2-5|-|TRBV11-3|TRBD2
TGTGCCAGCAGCGCCGAGACTAGCGGGAGTGGGGAGACCCAGTACTTC
CASSAETSGSGETQYF
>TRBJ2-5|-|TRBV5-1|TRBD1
TGCGCCAGCAGCCCAGGGACAGCCCTTTACCAAGAGACCCAGTACTTC
CASSPGTALYQETQYF
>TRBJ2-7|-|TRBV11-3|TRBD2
TGTGCCAGCAGACCATCCTCAGGTATGAGCGGGAGCGCCTACGAGCAGTACTTC
CASRPSSGMSGSAYEQYF
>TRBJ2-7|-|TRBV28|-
TGTGCCAGCTTGGGGGGGACATCTTCCTACGAGCAGTACTTC
CASLGGTSSYEQYF
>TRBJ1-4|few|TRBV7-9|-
TGTGCCAGCAGCTTGGACACAGGGTGGGGAGAAAAACTGTTTTTT
CASSLDTGWGEKLFF
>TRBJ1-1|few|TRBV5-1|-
TGCGCCAGCAGCAATCAGGGCCTTACAAACAGGGCTGAAGCTTTCTTT
CASSNQGLTNRAEAFF
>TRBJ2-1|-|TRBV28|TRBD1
TGTGCCAGCAGTTTATGGGGGACAGGGGCCAACGGGATTAATGAGCAGTTCTTC
CASSLWGTGANGINEQFF
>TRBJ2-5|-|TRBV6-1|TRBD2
TGTGCCAGCAGTGCCTCTAGCGGGGGCCCCGGGGGGACCCAGTACTTC
CASSASSGGPGGTQYF
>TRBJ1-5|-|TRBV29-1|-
TGCAGCGTTAGGGTCGGGGAAAATCAGCCCCAGCATTTT
CSVRVGENQPQHF
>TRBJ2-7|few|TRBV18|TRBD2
TGTGCCAGCTCACGGCCGGCTAGCGGGTCCTACGAGCAGTACTTC
CASSRPASGSYEQYF
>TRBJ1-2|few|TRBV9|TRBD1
TGTGCCAGCAGCGTAGACGACAGGGCTGCCTACTCCTATGGCTACACCTTC
CASSVDDRAAYSYGYTF
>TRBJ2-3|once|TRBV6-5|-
TGTGCCAGCAGTTCCCCCCCGGGCACAGATACGCAGTATTTT
CASSSPPGTDTQYF
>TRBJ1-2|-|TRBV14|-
TGTGCCAGCAGCCAGGTCAGGGGTGGTGGCTACACCTTC
CASSQVRGGGYTF
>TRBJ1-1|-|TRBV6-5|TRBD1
TGTGCCAGCAGTTACTCAGGGGGCACTATGAACACTGAAGCTTTCTTT
CASSYSGGTMNTEAFF
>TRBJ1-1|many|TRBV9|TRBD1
TGTGCCAGCAGCCCGAGGGACAGACCGAACACTGAAGCTTTCTTT
CASSPRDRPNTEAFF
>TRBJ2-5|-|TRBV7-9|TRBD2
TGTGCCAGCAGCCGGGCTGGGAGGGCCGAAGAGACCCAGTACTTC
CASSRAGRAEETQYF
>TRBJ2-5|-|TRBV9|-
TGTGCCAGCAGCCCTTTTGGGGAGCAAGAGACCCAGTACTTC
CASSPFGEQETQYF
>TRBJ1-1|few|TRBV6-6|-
TGTGCCAGCAGGACGACAGAGAAGAACACTGAAGCTTTCTTT
CASRTTEKNTEAFF
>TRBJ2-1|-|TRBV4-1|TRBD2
TGCGCCAGCAGCCAAGGCGGGAGGTCCTACAATGAGCAGTTCTTC
CASSQGGRSYNEQFF
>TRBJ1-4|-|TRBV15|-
TGTGCCACCAGCAGAGATTTTCGAACAGGGGAAAAACTGTTTTTT
CATSRDFRTGEKLFF
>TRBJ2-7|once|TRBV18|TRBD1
TGTGCCAGCTCAACGGGACAGGGGAACGAGCAGTACTTC
CASSTGQGNEQYF
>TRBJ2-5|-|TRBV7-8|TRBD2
TGTGCCAGCAGCCCAGAAGCGGGAGAAGAGACCCAGTACTTC
CASSPEAGEETQYF
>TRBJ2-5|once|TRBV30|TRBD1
TGTGCCTGGAGTGCCCCCGACAGGGGGCGAAGAGAGCAGTACTTC
CAWSAPDRGRREQYF
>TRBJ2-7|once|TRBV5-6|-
TGTGCCAGCAGCTTGAACGGACTATACGAGCAGTACTTC
CASSLNGLYEQYF
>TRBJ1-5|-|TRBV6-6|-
TGTGCCAGCAGCCACGGGGAGGGAGGCAATCAGCCCCAGCATTTT
CASSHGEGGNQPQHF
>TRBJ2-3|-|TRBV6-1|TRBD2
TGTGCCAGCATTAGCGGGGGGGCCGGGACAGATACGCAGTATTTT
CASISGGAGTDTQYF
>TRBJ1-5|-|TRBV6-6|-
TGTGCCAGCCGGGGTGCGACAGGTAGCAATCAGCCCCAGCATTTT
CASRGATGSNQPQHF